This passage covers 13 T cell receptor beta chains from one sample sequenced in a study of blood T cell repertoires in COVID-19. Using immunoSEQ multiplex PCR, the repertoire was profiled, and TCRdb retains in-frame clones only, with some absent. The sample has 150,000 or so clones; under 95% are singletons. Material for sequencing was peripheral blood. The receptors were gathered from a man aged 50-60 years with acute or convalescent COVID-19.

For this clone: An end of the junction does not agree with germline; a read error may underlie this. The chain couples TRBV7-7 to TRBJ2-2; 8 positions agree with TRBD1. The CDR3 is 18 residues long. Germline CDR1 and CDR2: SSHAT and FNYEAQ (reference sequence). The CDR3 is CASSLRWRTGPVTGELFF. The CDR3 bases are TGTGCTAGCAGCTTAAGGTGGAGGACAGGGCCGGTCACCGGGGAGCTGTTTTTT.

The chain joins TRBV19 to TRBJ2-7; 9 bases line up with TRBD2. This CDR3 contains 17 residues. V trimming: 3 bases; J trimming: 3 bases; junction bases outside the gene matches: 12. Per the germline V gene, CDR1 is LNHDA and CDR2 is SQIVND (reference sequence). The CDR3 DNA follows: TGTGCCAGTAGTATTTCTGATACGCTAGCGGGGAACTACGAGCAGTACTTC. As protein: CASSISDTLAGNYEQYF.

The chain uses TRBV7-6 and TRBJ1-1; no reliable D call. The ends were cut back, 2 bases at V and 2 bases at J, with 6 bases in the middle. Germline-derived CDR1 and CDR2 are SGHVS and FNYEAQ. This CDR3 comprises 13 residues. CDR3 in DNA: TGTGCCAGCAGCTTACGAGGTAACACTGAAGCTTTCTTT. It codes for CASSLRGNTEAFF.

V usage is TRBV7-9 and J usage is TRBJ2-7; 8 bases map to TRBD1. CDR1 and CDR2 (germline): SEHNR, FQNEAQ (reference sequence). The CDR3 length is 15 residues. Trimming removed 5 bases from V and 0 bases from J; junction bases left unmatched: 6. In nucleotides, the CDR3 is TGTGCCAGCAGCGGGGACAGGACGAGCTCCTACGAGCAGTACGTC. It translates to CASSGDRTSSYEQYV.

CDR3 in amino acids: CASSSLRGRETQYF. CDR3 in DNA: TGTGCCAGCAGTTCACTCCGGGGGAGGGAGACCCAGTACTTC. This chain uses TRBV3-1 (or the pseudogene TRBV3-2) with TRBJ2-5; D is perhaps TRBD2 (6 bases). V lost 6 bases and J 5 bases, leaving 16 bases between the germline ends. The CDR3 is 14 residues long. Germline CDR1 and CDR2: LGHDT and YNNKEL (reference sequence).

The chain is built from TRBV18 and TRBJ1-1, with a possible D match to TRBD1 (6 bases). The germline CDR1 and CDR2 sequences are KGHSH and LQKENI. This CDR3 is built from 14 residues. Trimming removed 3 bases at V and 6 bases at J, with 14 bases between. In DNA form, the CDR3 reads TGTGCCAGCTCACCCACGACAGGCCGTCCTGAAGCTTTCTTT. It yields the protein CASSPTTGRPEAFF. Full variable domain (rest looked up from reference TRBV18 and TRBJ1-1): NAGVMQNPRHLVRRRGQEARLRCSPMKGHSHVYWYRQLPEEGLKFMVYLQKENIIDESGMPKERFSAEFPKEGPSILRIQQVVRGDSAAYFCASSPTTGRPEAFFGQGTRLTVV.

This rearrangement joins TRBV30 to TRBJ2-2; the match to TRBD2 covers 9 bases. The CDR3 has 13 amino acids. Germline lookup yields CDR1 GTSNPN and CDR2 SVGIG (reference sequence). Losses at the gene ends were 7 bases for V and 6 bases for J; bases not matched to a gene: 6. CDR3 DNA sequence: TGTGCCTCGGGACTAGCTGCCGCCGGGGAGCTGTTTTTT. Amino acid sequence: CASGLAAAGELFF.

The chain employs TRBV19 and TRBJ2-2; TRBD1 is a possible D gene (6 bases). Germline V gives CDR1 LNHDA, CDR2 SQIVND (reference sequence). The CDR3 totals 17 residues. V lost 5 bases and J 4 bases, leaving 20 bases between the germline ends. CDR3 amino acids: CASSFQDWGRGTGELFF. CDR3 bases: TGTGCCAGTAGTTTTCAGGATTGGGGGCGAGGCACCGGGGAGCTGTTTTTT.

The V call is TRBV27, the J call TRBJ1-1; possibly TRBD1 for D (5 bases). The CDR3 covers 14 residues. V lost 6 bases to trimming and J lost 1 base, with 12 bases between them. Germline CDR1 reads MNHEY; CDR2 reads SMNVEV (reference sequence). The CDR3 DNA follows: TGTGCCAGCAGGCAGGGCTTGGGGAACACTGAAGCTTTCTTT. Translating it yields CASRQGLGNTEAFF.

This chain's CDR3 is CSASPSGGASGETQYF. The CDR3 nucleotides are TGCAGTGCTAGTCCCAGCGGGGGGGCCTCGGGTGAGACCCAGTACTTC. V is TRBV20-1 and J is TRBJ2-5; TRBD2 matches 10 bases. Germline-derived CDR1 and CDR2 are DFQATT and SNEGSKA (reference sequence). This CDR3 contains 16 residues. With V trimmed by 3 bases and J by 5 bases, 12 bases remained unmatched.

The DNA of the CDR3 is TGTGCCAGCAGTTCTACCACCGGGGAGCTGTTTTTT. Its translation is CASSSTTGELFF. The V gene is TRBV6-5, the J gene TRBJ2-2; D unclear. The V end was cut by 4 bases, the J end by 4 bases, with 4 bases between. Germline V gives CDR1 MNHEY, CDR2 SVGAGI. The CDR3 has 12 amino acids.

The V and J genes are TRBV2 and TRBJ2-1; 8 positions match TRBD2. J gave up 2 bases and V 4 bases, and 4 bases lay outside the gene matches. From germline, CDR1 is SNHLY and CDR2 FYNNEI. This CDR3 spans 15 amino acids. The DNA for the CDR3 is TGTGCCAGCAGTGTTAGCGGGACCCCCTACAATGAGCAGTTCTTC. Its protein product is CASSVSGTPYNEQFF.

The V gene is TRBV20-1, the J gene TRBJ2-1; TRBD2 matches at 7 bases. Germline trimming cut 3 bases from V and 10 bases from J; bases unmatched to any gene: 12. The CDR3 length is 14 residues. Germline V gives CDR1 DFQATT, CDR2 SNEGSKA (reference sequence). The CDR3 nucleotides read TGCAGTGCTAGTATGGCGGGAGTAAAGGACGAGCAGTTCTTC. Its translation is CSASMAGVKDEQFF.